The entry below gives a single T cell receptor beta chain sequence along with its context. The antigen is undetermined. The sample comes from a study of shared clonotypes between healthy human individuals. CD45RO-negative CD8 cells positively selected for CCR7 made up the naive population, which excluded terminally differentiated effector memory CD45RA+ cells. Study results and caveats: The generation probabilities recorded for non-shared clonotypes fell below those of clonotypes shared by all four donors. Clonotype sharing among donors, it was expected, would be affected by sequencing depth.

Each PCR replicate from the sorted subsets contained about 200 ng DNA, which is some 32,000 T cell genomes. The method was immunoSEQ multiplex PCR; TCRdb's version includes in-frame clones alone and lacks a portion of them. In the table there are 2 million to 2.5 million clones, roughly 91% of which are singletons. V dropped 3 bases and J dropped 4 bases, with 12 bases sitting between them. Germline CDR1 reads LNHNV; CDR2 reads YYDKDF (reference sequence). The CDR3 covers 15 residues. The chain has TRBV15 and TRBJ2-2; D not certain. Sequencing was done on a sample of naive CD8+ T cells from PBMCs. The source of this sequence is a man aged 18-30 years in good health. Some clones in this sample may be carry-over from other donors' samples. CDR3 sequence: CATSSLTVSTGELFF. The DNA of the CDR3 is TGTGCCACCAGCAGTTTGACTGTCTCCACCGGGGAGCTGTTTTTT.